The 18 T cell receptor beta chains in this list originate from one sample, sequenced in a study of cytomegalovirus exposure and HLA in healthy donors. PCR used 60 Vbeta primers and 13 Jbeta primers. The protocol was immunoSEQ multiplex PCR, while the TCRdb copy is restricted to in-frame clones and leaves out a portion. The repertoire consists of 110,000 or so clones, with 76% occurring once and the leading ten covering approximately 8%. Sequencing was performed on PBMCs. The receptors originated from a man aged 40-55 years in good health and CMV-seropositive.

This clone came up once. CDR3 protein: CASSQVGTSGRGSTGELFF. CDR3 DNA sequence: TGCGCCAGCAGCCAAGTGGGGACTAGCGGGAGGGGATCCACCGGGGAGCTGTTTTTT. The V gene is TRBV4-3, the J gene TRBJ2-2; 16 bases map to TRBD2. The J segment lost 4 bases and the V segment lost 1 base, leaving 6 bases of the junction unmatched. Germline-derived CDR1 and CDR2 are LGHNA and YSLEER. The CDR3 is 19 residues long.

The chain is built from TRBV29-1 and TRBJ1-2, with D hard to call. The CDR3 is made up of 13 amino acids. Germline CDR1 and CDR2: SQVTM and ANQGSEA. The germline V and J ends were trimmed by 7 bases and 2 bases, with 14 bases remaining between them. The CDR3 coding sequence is TGCAGCGGTAAAGCAGACACAAACTATGGCTACACCTTC. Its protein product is CSGKADTNYGYTF.

The CDR3 loop reads CASSFPQGKLFF. The CDR3 DNA sequence: TGTGCCAGCAGTTTCCCACAGGGGAAACTGTTTTTT. This rearrangement joins TRBV28 to TRBJ1-4; TRBD1 agrees at 7 bases. The CDR3 contains 12 residues. Germline CDR1 reads MDHEN; CDR2 reads SYDVKM. Unmatched junction bases numbered 3, after V lost 3 bases and J lost 11 bases.

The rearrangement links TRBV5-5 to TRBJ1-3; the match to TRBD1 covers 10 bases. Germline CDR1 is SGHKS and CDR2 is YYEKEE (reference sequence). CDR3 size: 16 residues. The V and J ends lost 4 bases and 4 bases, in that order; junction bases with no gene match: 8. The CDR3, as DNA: TGTGCCAGCAGCCGAACCGACAGGGGGCTCGGAAACACCATATATTTT. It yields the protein CASSRTDRGLGNTIYF.

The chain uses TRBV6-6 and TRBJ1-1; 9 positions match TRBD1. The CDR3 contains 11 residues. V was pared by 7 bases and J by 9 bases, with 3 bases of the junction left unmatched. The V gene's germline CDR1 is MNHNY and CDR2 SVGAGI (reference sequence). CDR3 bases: TGTGCCAGCAATGACAGGGGGAAAGCTTTCTTT. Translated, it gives CASNDRGKAFF.

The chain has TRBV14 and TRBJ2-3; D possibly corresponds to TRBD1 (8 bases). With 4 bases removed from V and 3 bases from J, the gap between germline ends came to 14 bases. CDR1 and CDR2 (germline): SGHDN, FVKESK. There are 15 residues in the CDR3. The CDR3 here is CASSPLQGGTDTQYF. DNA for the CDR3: TGTGCCAGCAGCCCATTACAGGGGGGGACAGATACGCAGTATTTT.

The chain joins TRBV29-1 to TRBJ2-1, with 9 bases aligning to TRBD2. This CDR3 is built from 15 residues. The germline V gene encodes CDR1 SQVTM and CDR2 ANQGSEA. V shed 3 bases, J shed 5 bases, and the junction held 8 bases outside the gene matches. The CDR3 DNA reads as TGCAGCGTTGACCCTCAGCGGGGGGATCACAATGAGCAGTTCTTC. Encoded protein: CSVDPQRGDHNEQFF.

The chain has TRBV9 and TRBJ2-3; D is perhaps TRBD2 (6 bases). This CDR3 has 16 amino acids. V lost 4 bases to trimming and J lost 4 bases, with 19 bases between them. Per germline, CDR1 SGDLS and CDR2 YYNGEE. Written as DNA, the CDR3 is TGTGCCAGCAGCCCCCAGGGACTTCTTCGATCAGATACGCAGTATTTT. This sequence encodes CASSPQGLLRSDTQYF.

CDR3 bases: TGTGCCAGCAGTATAGCCGGGGAGCTGTTTTTT. Protein product: CASSIAGELFF. V gene TRBV6-5 combines with J gene TRBJ2-2; D gene ambiguous. There are 11 residues in the CDR3. Germline values: CDR1 MNHEY, CDR2 SVGAGI. Trimming took 5 bases from V and 6 from J, leaving 4 bases between them.

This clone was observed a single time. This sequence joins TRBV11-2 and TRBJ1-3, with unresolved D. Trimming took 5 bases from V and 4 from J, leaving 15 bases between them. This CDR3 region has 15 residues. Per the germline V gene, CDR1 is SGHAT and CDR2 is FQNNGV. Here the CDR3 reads CASSPWPLGGNTIYF. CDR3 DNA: TGTGCCAGCAGCCCATGGCCCCTCGGGGGAAACACCATATATTTT.

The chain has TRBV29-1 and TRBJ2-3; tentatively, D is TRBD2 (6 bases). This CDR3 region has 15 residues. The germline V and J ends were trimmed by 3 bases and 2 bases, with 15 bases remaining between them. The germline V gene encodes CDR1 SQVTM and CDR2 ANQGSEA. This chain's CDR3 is CSVEKTGGSTDTQYF. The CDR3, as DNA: TGCAGCGTTGAGAAAACTGGGGGGTCCACAGATACGCAGTATTTT.

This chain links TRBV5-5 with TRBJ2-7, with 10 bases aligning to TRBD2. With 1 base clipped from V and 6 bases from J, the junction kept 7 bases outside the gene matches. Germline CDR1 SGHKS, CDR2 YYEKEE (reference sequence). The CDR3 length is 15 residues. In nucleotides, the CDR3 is TGTGCCAGCAGCTTGTGGTCTAGCGGGAGTATCGAGCAGTACTTC. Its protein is CASSLWSSGSIEQYF.

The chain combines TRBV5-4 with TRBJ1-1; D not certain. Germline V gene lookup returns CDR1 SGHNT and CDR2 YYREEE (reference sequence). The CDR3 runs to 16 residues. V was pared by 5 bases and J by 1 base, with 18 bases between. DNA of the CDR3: TGTGCCAGCAGTCCCAGTAATTCGCGGGGGAACACTGAAGCTTTCTTT. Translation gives CASSPSNSRGNTEAFF.

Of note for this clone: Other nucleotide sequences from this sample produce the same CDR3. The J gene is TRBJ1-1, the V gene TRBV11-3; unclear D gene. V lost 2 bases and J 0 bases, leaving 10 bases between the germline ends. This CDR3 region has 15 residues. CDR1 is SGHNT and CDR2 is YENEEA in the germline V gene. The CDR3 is CASSLFTGLNTEAFF. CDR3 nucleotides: TGTGCCAGCAGCTTATTTACGGGTTTGAACACTGAAGCTTTCTTT.

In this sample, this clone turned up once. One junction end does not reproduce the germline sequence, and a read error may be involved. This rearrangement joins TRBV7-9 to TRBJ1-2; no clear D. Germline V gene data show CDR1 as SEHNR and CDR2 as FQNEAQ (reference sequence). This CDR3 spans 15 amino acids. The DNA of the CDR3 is TGTTCCAGCAGCAACCCCGTCGAGGCTAACTATGGCTACACCTTC. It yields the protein CSSSNPVEANYGYTF.

In DNA, the CDR3 is TGTGCCAGCAGCTTAGCGGCCGGAGTCGATGGCTACACCTTC. Translated: CASSLAAGVDGYTF. V and J are TRBV7-2 and TRBJ1-2, with D unresolved. This CDR3 has 14 residues. V dropped 0 bases and J dropped 6 bases, with 11 bases sitting between them. The germline V gene encodes CDR1 SGHTA and CDR2 FQGNSA.

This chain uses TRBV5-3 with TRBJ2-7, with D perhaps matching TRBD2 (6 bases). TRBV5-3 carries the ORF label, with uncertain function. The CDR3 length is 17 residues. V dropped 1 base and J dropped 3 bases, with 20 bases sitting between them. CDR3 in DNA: TGTGCCAGAAGCTTGTTGCAAGGTTCCAGGAGGGACTACGAGCAGTACTTC. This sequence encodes CARSLLQGSRRDYEQYF.

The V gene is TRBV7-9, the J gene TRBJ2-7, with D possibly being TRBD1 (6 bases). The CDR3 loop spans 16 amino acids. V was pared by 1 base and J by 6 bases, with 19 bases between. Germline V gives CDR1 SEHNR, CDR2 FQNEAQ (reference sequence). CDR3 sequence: CASSLGLTGTPSEQYF. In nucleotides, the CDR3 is TGTGCCAGCAGCTTAGGCCTAACAGGGACCCCCAGCGAGCAGTACTTC.